These T cell receptor beta chains were read from a single sample in a study of shared clonotypes between healthy human individuals. Sequencing used immunoSEQ multiplex PCR; TCRdb keeps in-frame clones, though not all of them. The sample carries hundreds of thousands of clones, around 79% recorded once. The sample comprised PBMCs. The receptors come from a woman in her 40s in good health. Some clones in this sample may be carry-over from other donors' samples. CDR3s include the opening cysteine and the closing phenylalanine or tryptophan. D genes are given only for firm matches. Some rows have no size entry. The others give once, few or many, or a class for an expanded clone.

CDR3 DNA: TGTGCCAGCAGCCGGGACAAGGACAATGAGCAGTTCTTC; CDR3 protein: CASSRDKDNEQFF; J gene: TRBJ2-1; clone size: .; D gene: .; V gene: TRBV6-6
CDR3 DNA: TGTGCCAGCAGGTTAGACAGGGAGGGATGGTATAGCAATCAGCCCCAGCATTTT; CDR3 protein: CASRLDREGWYSNQPQHF; J gene: TRBJ1-5; clone size: .; D gene: TRBD1; V gene: TRBV28
CDR3 DNA: TGTGCCAGCAGCTTATCCGGGGAGACCCAGTACTTC; CDR3 protein: CASSLSGETQYF; J gene: TRBJ2-5; clone size: few; D gene: .; V gene: TRBV7-9
CDR3 DNA: .; CDR3 protein: CASSTSGANYGYTF; J gene: TRBJ1-2; clone size: .; D gene: .; V gene: TRBV19
CDR3 DNA: TGTGCCAGCAGTTACTCTGGACAGGTGAACACTGAAGCTTTCTTT; CDR3 protein: CASSYSGQVNTEAFF; J gene: TRBJ1-1; clone size: .; D gene: TRBD1; V gene: TRBV6-5
CDR3 DNA: TGCGCCAGCAATCGGGCTAGCGGGAGTCAGGAGACCCAGTACTTC; CDR3 protein: CASNRASGSQETQYF; J gene: TRBJ2-5; clone size: .; D gene: TRBD2; V gene: TRBV5-1
CDR3 DNA: TGTGCCAGCAGCTTGCTGGAGGGTAGCGCCTACAATGAGCAGTTCTTC; CDR3 protein: CASSLLEGSAYNEQFF; J gene: TRBJ2-1; clone size: .; D gene: .; V gene: TRBV5-4
CDR3 DNA: TGTGCCACCAGCGACCGACTAGGTTTTATCGGGGAGCTGTTTTTT; CDR3 protein: CATSDRLGFIGELFF; J gene: TRBJ2-2; clone size: .; D gene: .; V gene: TRBV15
CDR3 DNA: TGCGCCAGCAGACCGGACAGGGGCCCTTCGAACACTGAAGCTTTCTTT; CDR3 protein: CASRPDRGPSNTEAFF; J gene: TRBJ1-1; clone size: many; D gene: TRBD1; V gene: TRBV5-1
CDR3 DNA: TGTGCCAGCAGCTTATCTCAACGGGAGGGCCGAAATACGCAGTATTTT; CDR3 protein: CASSLSQREGRNTQYF; J gene: TRBJ2-3; clone size: .; D gene: TRBD2; V gene: TRBV7-3
CDR3 DNA: TGTGCCAGTAGCACAAACGCGAACACCGGGGAGCTGTTTTTT; CDR3 protein: CASSTNANTGELFF; J gene: TRBJ2-2; clone size: .; D gene: .; V gene: TRBV19
CDR3 DNA: TGTGCCAGCAGCGCGGGACGGAGCAATCAGCCCCAGCATTTT; CDR3 protein: CASSAGRSNQPQHF; J gene: TRBJ1-5; clone size: .; D gene: .; V gene: TRBV7-6
CDR3 DNA: TGTGCCAGTAGTATCCGCAATCAGCCCCAGCATTTT; CDR3 protein: CASSIRNQPQHF; J gene: TRBJ1-5; clone size: .; D gene: .; V gene: TRBV19
CDR3 DNA: TGCGCCAGCAGCTCAGGAAGGATCTACTCCTACGAGCAGTACTTC; CDR3 protein: CASSSGRIYSYEQYF; J gene: TRBJ2-7; clone size: .; D gene: .; V gene: TRBV5-1
CDR3 DNA: TGTGCCAGCAGCCCTTTATGGAGCGGGAGAGGGGGCAATGAGCAGTTCTTC; CDR3 protein: CASSPLWSGRGGNEQFF; J gene: TRBJ2-1; clone size: .; D gene: TRBD2; V gene: TRBV6-4
CDR3 DNA: TGTGCCAGCAAATGGTCCGGGTTTGGGGTGGGAGAGACCCAGTACTTC; CDR3 protein: CASKWSGFGVGETQYF; J gene: TRBJ2-5; clone size: .; D gene: .; V gene: TRBV27
CDR3 DNA: TGTGCCTGGAGTGTAAACCGCCAGGGGATGGGCTACACCTTC; CDR3 protein: CAWSVNRQGMGYTF; J gene: TRBJ1-2; clone size: .; D gene: .; V gene: TRBV30
CDR3 DNA: TGCGCCAGCAGCCCCCTCGGCACCGGGGAGCTGTTTTTT; CDR3 protein: CASSPLGTGELFF; J gene: TRBJ2-2; clone size: .; D gene: .; V gene: TRBV5-1
CDR3 DNA: TGTGCCAGCAGCTTATATTCCGGGGCACTAGGCGGTGAGCAGTTCTTC; CDR3 protein: CASSLYSGALGGEQFF; J gene: TRBJ2-1; clone size: few; D gene: .; V gene: TRBV7-3
CDR3 DNA: TGTGCCAGCAGTCCTCGGACTAGCGGGGCCTCCTACAATGAGCAGTTCTTC; CDR3 protein: CASSPRTSGASYNEQFF; J gene: TRBJ2-1; clone size: .; D gene: TRBD2; V gene: TRBV2
CDR3 DNA: TGTGCCAGCAGCGATACTAGCGGGAAAAACAATGAGCAGTTCTTC; CDR3 protein: CASSDTSGKNNEQFF; J gene: TRBJ2-1; clone size: .; D gene: TRBD2; V gene: TRBV5-4
CDR3 DNA: TGTGCCAGCTCACCACCAGAATCCTACGAGCAGTACTTC; CDR3 protein: CASSPPESYEQYF; J gene: TRBJ2-7; clone size: few; D gene: .; V gene: TRBV18
CDR3 DNA: TGTGCCAGCAGTTTTCGACATACAGGCGGGGCCCTTACCTTC; CDR3 protein: CASSFRHTGGALTF; J gene: TRBJ1-2; clone size: once; D gene: .; V gene: TRBV28
CDR3 DNA: TGCAGCGTCGGGACTAGCGGGAGCCTTCATGAGCAGTACTTC; CDR3 protein: CSVGTSGSLHEQYF; J gene: TRBJ2-7; clone size: .; D gene: TRBD2; V gene: TRBV29-1
CDR3 DNA: TGCGCCAGCAGCTTGGAACAGAACACCGGGGAGCTGTTTTTT; CDR3 protein: CASSLEQNTGELFF; J gene: TRBJ2-2; clone size: .; D gene: .; V gene: TRBV5-1
CDR3 DNA: TGTGCCAGCAGCTTAAGTCAGGGGCGGAACACTGAAGCTTTCTTT; CDR3 protein: CASSLSQGRNTEAFF; J gene: TRBJ1-1; clone size: .; D gene: .; V gene: TRBV7-3
CDR3 DNA: TGCAGTGCTCAGTACTACAATGAGCAGTTCTTC; CDR3 protein: CSAQYYNEQFF; J gene: TRBJ2-1; clone size: .; D gene: .; V gene: TRBV20-1
CDR3 DNA: TGTGCCACCAGCAGAGATCTCGGGGGACACTACAATCAGCCCCAGCATTTT; CDR3 protein: CATSRDLGGHYNQPQHF; J gene: TRBJ1-5; clone size: .; D gene: .; V gene: TRBV15
CDR3 DNA: TGTGCCAGCAACAACATGGAGAAACTGGACGAGCAGTACTTC; CDR3 protein: CASNNMEKLDEQYF; J gene: TRBJ2-7; clone size: .; D gene: .; V gene: TRBV11-2
CDR3 DNA: TGTGCCAGCAGTTCGACGCGGGGCGGGGAGCTGTTTTTT; CDR3 protein: CASSSTRGGELFF; J gene: TRBJ2-2; clone size: .; D gene: .; V gene: TRBV7-6
CDR3 DNA: TGTGCCAGCAGCTTAGCGCTTTCGGCTAGCGGGAAACAAGAGACCCAGTACTTC; CDR3 protein: CASSLALSASGKQETQYF; J gene: TRBJ2-5; clone size: .; D gene: TRBD2; V gene: TRBV7-6
CDR3 DNA: TGTGCCTGGGGAACAGCGGGAGGGCCCCCCAAAAACATTCAGTACTTC; CDR3 protein: CAWGTAGGPPKNIQYF; J gene: TRBJ2-4; clone size: .; D gene: TRBD2; V gene: TRBV30
CDR3 DNA: TGTGCCAGCAGCACCCGACAGAACACTGAAGCTTTCTTT; CDR3 protein: CASSTRQNTEAFF; J gene: TRBJ1-1; clone size: .; D gene: .; V gene: TRBV5-4
CDR3 DNA: TGTGCCAGCAGGCCGTCAAACTATGGCTACACCTTC; CDR3 protein: CASRPSNYGYTF; J gene: TRBJ1-2; clone size: .; D gene: .; V gene: TRBV28
CDR3 DNA: TGTGCCAGCCTCTTGATTAAGGGGGTAGGGACCCAGTACTTC; CDR3 protein: CASLLIKGVGTQYF; J gene: TRBJ2-5; clone size: few; D gene: .; V gene: TRBV28
CDR3 DNA: TGTGCCAGCAGCCCGGAAGGACTAGCGGGAGACTCTAATGAGCAGTTCTTC; CDR3 protein: CASSPEGLAGDSNEQFF; J gene: TRBJ2-1; clone size: .; D gene: TRBD2; V gene: TRBV4-2
CDR3 DNA: TGCGCCAGCAGCCAAGAGACGACAGTCCTCCTGCGGGGTTTCTTT; CDR3 protein: CASSQETTVLLRGFF; J gene: TRBJ1-1; clone size: .; D gene: .; V gene: TRBV4-1
CDR3 DNA: TGTGCCAGCAATGAGTACGAGCAGTACTTC; CDR3 protein: CASNEYEQYF; J gene: TRBJ2-7; clone size: .; D gene: .; V gene: TRBV6-1
CDR3 DNA: TGCAGCGCGAGCGGGGCGGCGAACACCGGGGAGCTGTTTTTT; CDR3 protein: CSASGAANTGELFF; J gene: TRBJ2-2; clone size: .; D gene: TRBD2; V gene: TRBV29-1
CDR3 DNA: TGCGCCAGCAGCTTGAGGGCCGGGACTAGCGGGAACAATGAGCAGTTCTTC; CDR3 protein: CASSLRAGTSGNNEQFF; J gene: TRBJ2-1; clone size: .; D gene: TRBD2; V gene: TRBV5-1
CDR3 DNA: TGTGCCAGCAGCTTAAACGAGGACGGGCCGAAGCATTTT; CDR3 protein: CASSLNEDGPKHF; J gene: TRBJ1-5; clone size: few; D gene: .; V gene: TRBV7-2
CDR3 DNA: TGTGCCAGCAGAGGTGGGGCTAATGAAAAACTGTTTTTT; CDR3 protein: CASRGGANEKLFF; J gene: TRBJ1-4; clone size: .; D gene: .; V gene: TRBV27
CDR3 DNA: TGTGCCAGCTCTTTGCGAGGGTGGGCAGATACGCAGTATTTT; CDR3 protein: CASSLRGWADTQYF; J gene: TRBJ2-3; clone size: .; D gene: .; V gene: TRBV28
CDR3 DNA: TGCGCCAGCAGCGCACGTGGGGGCACTGAAGCTTTCTTT; CDR3 protein: CASSARGGTEAFF; J gene: TRBJ1-1; clone size: once; D gene: .; V gene: TRBV4-3
CDR3 DNA: TGTGCCAGCAGGGGGAGGACAGGACGTCCATCTAACTATGGCTACACCTTC; CDR3 protein: CASRGRTGRPSNYGYTF; J gene: TRBJ1-2; clone size: few; D gene: TRBD1; V gene: TRBV28
CDR3 DNA: TGTGCCAGCAGCGCCAGTGTCGTCTATGGCTACACCTTC; CDR3 protein: CASSASVVYGYTF; J gene: TRBJ1-2; clone size: .; D gene: .; V gene: TRBV5-4
CDR3 DNA: TGTGCCAGCAGTGAACCGGATGATGAAGCTTTCTTT; CDR3 protein: CASSEPDDEAFF; J gene: TRBJ1-1; clone size: few; D gene: .; V gene: TRBV25-1
CDR3 DNA: TGTGCCAGCAGTTTATCCTCTAGCGGGAGCTCGGCTGAGCAGTTCTTC; CDR3 protein: CASSLSSSGSSAEQFF; J gene: TRBJ2-1; clone size: .; D gene: TRBD2; V gene: TRBV27
CDR3 DNA: TGTGCCAGCAGCCCATCCAGGGGAGTAGGACTAGGCAATGAGCAGTTCTTC; CDR3 protein: CASSPSRGVGLGNEQFF; J gene: TRBJ2-1; clone size: few; D gene: .; V gene: TRBV4-2
CDR3 DNA: TGTGCCATCATAAGGGCCGAGAGGAATGAGCAGTTCTTC; CDR3 protein: CAIIRAERNEQFF; J gene: TRBJ2-1; clone size: many; D gene: .; V gene: TRBV10-3
CDR3 DNA: TGTGCCAGTGGACCCCCCAGGGCTACGCAGTATTTT; CDR3 protein: CASGPPRATQYF; J gene: TRBJ2-3; clone size: .; D gene: .; V gene: TRBV19
CDR3 DNA: TGTGCCAGCAGCTCCCAGCGGGGTTCTGATACGCAGTATTTT; CDR3 protein: CASSSQRGSDTQYF; J gene: TRBJ2-3; clone size: .; D gene: TRBD2; V gene: TRBV7-2
CDR3 DNA: TGTGCCAGCAGCTTACCCCGGACAGGGCAAGAGACCCAGTACTTC; CDR3 protein: CASSLPRTGQETQYF; J gene: TRBJ2-5; clone size: .; D gene: TRBD1; V gene: TRBV7-9
CDR3 DNA: TGTGCCAGCAGCGGGGGCCGCAGCACAGATACGCAGTATTTT; CDR3 protein: CASSGGRSTDTQYF; J gene: TRBJ2-3; clone size: few; D gene: .; V gene: TRBV9
CDR3 DNA: TGTGCCTGGAGTCTCCCGGCAGGGGGAATGGGTTACGAGCAGTACTTC; CDR3 protein: CAWSLPAGGMGYEQYF; J gene: TRBJ2-7; clone size: .; D gene: TRBD1; V gene: TRBV30
CDR3 DNA: TGTGCCACCCCGTCGGGCCTCTGGGACGAGCAGTACTTC; CDR3 protein: CATPSGLWDEQYF; J gene: TRBJ2-7; clone size: .; D gene: .; V gene: TRBV30
CDR3 DNA: TGTGCCATCAGTGAGCGAGGGGTCGGGGAGCTGTTTTTT; CDR3 protein: CAISERGVGELFF; J gene: TRBJ2-2; clone size: few; D gene: .; V gene: TRBV10-3